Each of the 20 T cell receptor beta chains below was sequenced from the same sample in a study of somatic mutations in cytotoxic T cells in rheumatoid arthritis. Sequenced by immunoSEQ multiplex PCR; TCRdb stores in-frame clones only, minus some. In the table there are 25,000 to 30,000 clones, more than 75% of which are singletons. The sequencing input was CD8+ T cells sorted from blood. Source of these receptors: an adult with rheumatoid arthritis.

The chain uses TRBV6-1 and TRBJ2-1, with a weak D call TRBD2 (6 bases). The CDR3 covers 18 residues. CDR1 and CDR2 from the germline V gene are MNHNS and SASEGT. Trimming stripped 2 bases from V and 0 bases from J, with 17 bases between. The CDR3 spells CASSESELRGNSYNEQFF. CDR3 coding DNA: TGTGCCAGCAGTGAATCGGAGTTACGGGGGAACTCCTACAATGAGCAGTTCTTC.

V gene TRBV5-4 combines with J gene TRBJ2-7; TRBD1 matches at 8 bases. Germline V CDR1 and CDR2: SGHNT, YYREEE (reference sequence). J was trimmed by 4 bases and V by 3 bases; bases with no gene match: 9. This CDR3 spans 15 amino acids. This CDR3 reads CASSWTGTGAYEQYF. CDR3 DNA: TGTGCCAGCAGCTGGACCGGGACAGGTGCGTACGAGCAGTACTTC. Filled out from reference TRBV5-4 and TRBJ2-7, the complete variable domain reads ETGVTQSPTHLIKTRGQQVTLRCSSQSGHNTVSWYQQALGQGPQFIFQYYREEENGRGNFPPRFSGLQFPNYSSELNVNALELDDSALYLCASSWTGTGAYEQYFGPGTRLTVT.

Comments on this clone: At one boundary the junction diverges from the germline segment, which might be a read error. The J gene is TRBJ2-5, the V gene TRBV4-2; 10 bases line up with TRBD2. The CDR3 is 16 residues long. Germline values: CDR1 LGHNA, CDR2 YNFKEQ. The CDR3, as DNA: TGTGCCAGCAGCCAAGACCTGACTAGCGGGTTATCGGCGGAGAACTTC. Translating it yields CASSQDLTSGLSAENF.

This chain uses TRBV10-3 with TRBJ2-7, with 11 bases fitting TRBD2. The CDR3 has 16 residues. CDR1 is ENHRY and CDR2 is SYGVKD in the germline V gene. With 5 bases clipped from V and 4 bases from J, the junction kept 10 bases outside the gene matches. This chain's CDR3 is CAISPGLAEVPYEQYF. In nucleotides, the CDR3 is TGTGCCATCAGTCCGGGACTAGCGGAGGTTCCTTACGAGCAGTACTTC.

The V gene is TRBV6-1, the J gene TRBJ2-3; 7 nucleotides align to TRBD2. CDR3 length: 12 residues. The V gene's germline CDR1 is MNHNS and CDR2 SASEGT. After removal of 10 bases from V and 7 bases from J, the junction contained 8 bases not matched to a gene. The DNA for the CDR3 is TGTGCCACCGACAGCGGGGCAAATACGCAGTATTTT. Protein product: CATDSGANTQYF.

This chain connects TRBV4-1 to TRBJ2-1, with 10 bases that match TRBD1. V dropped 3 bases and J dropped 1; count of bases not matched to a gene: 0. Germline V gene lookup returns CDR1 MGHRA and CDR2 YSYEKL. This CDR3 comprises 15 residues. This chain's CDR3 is CASSQGQGSYNEQFF. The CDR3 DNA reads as TGCGCCAGCAGCCAGGGACAGGGGTCCTACAATGAGCAGTTCTTC.

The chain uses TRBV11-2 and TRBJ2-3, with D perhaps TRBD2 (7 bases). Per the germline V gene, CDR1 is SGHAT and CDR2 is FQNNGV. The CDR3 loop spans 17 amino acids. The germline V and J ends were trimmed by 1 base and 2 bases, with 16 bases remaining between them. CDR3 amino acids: CASSLGHRGAYTDTQYF. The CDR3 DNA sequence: TGTGCCAGCAGCTTAGGCCATCGGGGGGCTTACACAGATACGCAGTATTTT.

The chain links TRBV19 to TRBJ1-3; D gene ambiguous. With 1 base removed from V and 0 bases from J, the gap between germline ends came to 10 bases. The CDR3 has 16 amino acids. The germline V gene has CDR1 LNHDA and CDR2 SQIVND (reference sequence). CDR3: CASSIGQLISGNTIYF. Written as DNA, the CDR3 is TGTGCCAGTAGTATAGGTCAGCTTATCTCTGGAAACACCATATATTTT.

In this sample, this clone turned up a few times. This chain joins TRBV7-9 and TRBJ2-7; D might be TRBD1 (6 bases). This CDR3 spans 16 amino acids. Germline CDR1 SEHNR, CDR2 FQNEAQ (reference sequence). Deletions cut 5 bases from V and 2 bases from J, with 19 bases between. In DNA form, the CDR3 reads TGTGCCAGCAGCCCTAGGGGGTCTAGGGACACCTACGAGCAGTACTTC. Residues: CASSPRGSRDTYEQYF.

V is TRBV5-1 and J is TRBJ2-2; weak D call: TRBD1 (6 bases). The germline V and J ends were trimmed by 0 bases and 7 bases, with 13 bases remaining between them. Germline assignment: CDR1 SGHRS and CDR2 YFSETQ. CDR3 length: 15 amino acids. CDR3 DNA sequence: TGCGCCAGCAGCTTGGACAGGGAAGGGGACGGGGAGCTGTTTTTT. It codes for CASSLDREGDGELFF.

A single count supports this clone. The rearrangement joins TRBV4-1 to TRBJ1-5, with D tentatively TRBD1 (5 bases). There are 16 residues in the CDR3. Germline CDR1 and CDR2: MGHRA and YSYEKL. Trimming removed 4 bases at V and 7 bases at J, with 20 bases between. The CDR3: CASSRAVGDLAQPQHF. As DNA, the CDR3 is TGCGCCAGCAGCCGAGCCGTTGGGGACCTAGCGCAGCCCCAGCATTTT.

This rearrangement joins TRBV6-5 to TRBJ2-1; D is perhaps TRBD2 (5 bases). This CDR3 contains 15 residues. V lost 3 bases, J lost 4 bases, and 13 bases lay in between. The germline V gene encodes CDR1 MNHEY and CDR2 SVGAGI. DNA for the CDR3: TGTGCCAGCAGTTATTCTTCTTGGGAGTACAATGAGCAGTTCTTC. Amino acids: CASSYSSWEYNEQFF.

CDR3 sequence (DNA): TGTGCCAGCAGGGGCGCGATGAACACTGAAGCTTTCTTT. This gives the protein CASRGAMNTEAFF. This rearrangement joins TRBV9 to TRBJ1-1; D is ambiguous. V gave up 5 bases and J gave up 0 bases, with 8 bases separating them. The length of the CDR3 is 13 residues. The germline V gene has CDR1 SGDLS and CDR2 YYNGEE.

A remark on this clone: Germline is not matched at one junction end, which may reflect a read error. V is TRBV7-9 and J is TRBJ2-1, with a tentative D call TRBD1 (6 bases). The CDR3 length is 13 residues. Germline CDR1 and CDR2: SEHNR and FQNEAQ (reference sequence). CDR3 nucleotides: TGTGCCAGCACCTTACAGGGTCCCCATGAGCAGTTCTTC. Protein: CASTLQGPHEQFF.

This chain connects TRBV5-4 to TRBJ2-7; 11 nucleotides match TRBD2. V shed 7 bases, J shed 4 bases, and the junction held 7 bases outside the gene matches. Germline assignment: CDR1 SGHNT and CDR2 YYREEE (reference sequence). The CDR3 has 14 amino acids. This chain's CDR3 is CASGTGTSGYEQYF. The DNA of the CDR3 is TGTGCCAGCGGAACCGGGACTAGCGGTTACGAGCAGTACTTC.

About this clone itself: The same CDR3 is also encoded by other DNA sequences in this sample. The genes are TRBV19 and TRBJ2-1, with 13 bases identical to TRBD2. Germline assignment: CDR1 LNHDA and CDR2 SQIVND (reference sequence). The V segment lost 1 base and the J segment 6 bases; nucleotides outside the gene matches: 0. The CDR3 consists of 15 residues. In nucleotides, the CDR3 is TGTGCCAGTAGTATAGGACTAGCGGGGGGCAATGAGCAGTTCTTC. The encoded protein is CASSIGLAGGNEQFF.

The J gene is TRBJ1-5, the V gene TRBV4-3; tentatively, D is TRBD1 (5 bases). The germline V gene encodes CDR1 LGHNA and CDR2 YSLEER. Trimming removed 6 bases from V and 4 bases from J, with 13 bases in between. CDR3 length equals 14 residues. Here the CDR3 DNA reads TGCGCCAGCAGTCGCGACAGCCTGAATCAGCCCCAGCATTTT. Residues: CASSRDSLNQPQHF.

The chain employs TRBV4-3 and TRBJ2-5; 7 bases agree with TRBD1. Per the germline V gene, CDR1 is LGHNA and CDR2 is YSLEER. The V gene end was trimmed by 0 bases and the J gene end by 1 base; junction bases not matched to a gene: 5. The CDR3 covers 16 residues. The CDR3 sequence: CASSQDFGDSQETQYF. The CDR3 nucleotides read TGCGCCAGCAGCCAAGATTTCGGGGACAGCCAAGAGACCCAGTACTTC.

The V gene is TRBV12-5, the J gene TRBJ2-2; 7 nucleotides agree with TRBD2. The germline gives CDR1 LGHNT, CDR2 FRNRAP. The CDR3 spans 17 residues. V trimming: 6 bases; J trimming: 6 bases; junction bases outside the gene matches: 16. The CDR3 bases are TGTGCTAGTGGCCCACCCCTCCCGGGGGGTAGGGCCGGGGAGCTGTTTTTT. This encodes CASGPPLPGGRAGELFF.

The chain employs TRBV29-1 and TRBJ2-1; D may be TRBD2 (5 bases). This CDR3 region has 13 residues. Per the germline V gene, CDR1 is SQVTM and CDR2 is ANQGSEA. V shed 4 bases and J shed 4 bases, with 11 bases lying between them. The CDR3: CSVAPGTYNEQFF. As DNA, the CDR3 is TGCAGCGTTGCCCCGGGAACTTACAATGAGCAGTTCTTC.